Listed here are 32 T cell receptor beta chains from one sample, sequenced in a study of cytomegalovirus exposure and HLA in healthy donors. The PCR used 60 Vbeta and 13 Jbeta primers. The table came from immunoSEQ multiplex PCR; TCRdb's copy has only in-frame clones and leaves some out. The sample carries 150,000 to 200,000 clones, approximately 86% recorded once. Input material: PBMCs. All receptors come from a woman younger than 35 in good health and CMV-seronegative.

The chain is built from TRBV6-5 and TRBJ1-1, with 8 positions matching TRBD1. CDR1 is MNHEY and CDR2 is SVGAGI in the germline V gene. The CDR3 contains 14 residues. The V and J ends lost 6 bases and 2 bases, in that order; junction bases with no gene match: 5. The CDR3 region is CASRIDRGNTEAFF. CDR3 DNA: TGTGCCAGCAGAATCGACAGGGGTAACACTGAAGCTTTCTTT.

The genes are TRBV27 and TRBJ2-2, with D maybe TRBD2 (5 bases). CDR3 size: 20 residues. Trimming took off 0 bases at V and 9 bases at J, with 29 bases between the two ends. The germline V gene encodes CDR1 MNHEY and CDR2 SMNVEV (reference sequence). CDR3 DNA: TGTGCCAGCAGTTTATCGAGGTTCTCCCTGAGCGGAGAAAACCGGAGGGAGCTGTTTTTT. Its translation is CASSLSRFSLSGENRRELFF.

V usage is TRBV7-8 and J usage is TRBJ2-5; D ambiguous. The CDR3 sequence is 16 residues long. Trimming removed 5 bases from V and 0 bases from J, with 16 bases in between. Germline loops: CDR1 SGHVS, CDR2 FQNEAQ. The CDR3 here is CASSPRSFRYQETQYF. The CDR3 nucleotides are TGTGCCAGCAGCCCCCGCTCCTTCCGGTACCAAGAGACCCAGTACTTC.

CDR3 coding DNA: TGTGCCAGCAGCTCCCCGAGGGATTATGGCTACACCTTC. This translates into CASSSPRDYGYTF. The chain is built from TRBV11-3 and TRBJ1-2; no definite D call. Trimming removed 4 bases from V and 5 bases from J, with 11 bases in between. The CDR3 has 13 residues. Germline loops: CDR1 SGHNT, CDR2 YENEEA.

The chain employs TRBV7-2 and TRBJ2-1; 8 nucleotides agree with TRBD2. This CDR3 has 15 amino acids. Germline trimming cut 3 bases from V and 3 bases from J; bases unmatched to any gene: 4. Germline V gene sequence: CDR1 SGHTA, CDR2 FQGNSA. The DNA for the CDR3 is TGTGCCAGCAGCTTTGAGACTAGCGACTACAATGAGCAGTTCTTC. Translated: CASSFETSDYNEQFF.

The chain joins TRBV27 to TRBJ2-6, with TRBD1 as a possible D gene (5 bases). Germline CDR1 reads MNHEY; CDR2 reads SMNVEV (reference sequence). Trimming pared 6 bases from V and 0 bases from J, leaving 12 bases between. This CDR3 is 16 amino acids long. Here the CDR3 DNA reads TGTGCCAGCAGGATACCCAGGGTCTCTGGGGCCAACGTCCTGACTTTC. This translates into CASRIPRVSGANVLTF. The full variable domain, in which reference TRBV27 and TRBJ2-6 provide the parts outside the CDR3, is EAQVTQNPRYLITVTGKKLTVTCSQNMNHEYMSWYRQDPGLGLRQIYYSMNVEVTDKGDVPEGYKVSRKEKRNFPLILESPSPNQTSLYFCASRIPRVSGANVLTFGAGSRLTVL.

J is TRBJ2-5 and V is TRBV28; possibly TRBD2 for D (5 bases). The CDR3 has 16 amino acids. The germline V gene encodes CDR1 MDHEN and CDR2 SYDVKM. The V gene lost 5 bases and the J gene lost 5 bases, with 21 bases spanning the gap. CDR3 nucleotide sequence: TGTGCCAGCAGTCTAGAGGGTTTCAGGTTGCTGGAGACCCAGTACTTC. Its translation is CASSLEGFRLLETQYF.

The rearrangement links TRBV7-9 to TRBJ2-2, with 10 bases aligning to TRBD1. V dropped 4 bases and J dropped 7; count of bases not matched to a gene: 9. This CDR3 region has 16 residues. Germline V gene sequence: CDR1 SEHNR, CDR2 FQNEAQ (reference sequence). This chain's CDR3 is CASSYGTGEMDGELFF. The CDR3 bases are TGTGCCAGCAGCTATGGGACAGGGGAAATGGACGGGGAGCTGTTTTTT.

The V gene is TRBV4-1, the J gene TRBJ2-2, with TRBD1 matching over 7 bases. V dropped 4 bases and J dropped 3; count of bases not matched to a gene: 14. CDR3 length: 18 residues. Germline CDR1 reads MGHRA; CDR2 reads YSYEKL. CDR3 in amino acids: CASSRPPGSQGDTGELFF. The CDR3 DNA reads as TGCGCCAGCAGCCGACCCCCCGGCAGCCAGGGGGACACCGGGGAGCTGTTTTTT.

This clone showed up just a few times. V and J are TRBV7-8 and TRBJ2-4; maybe TRBD2 (6 bases). CDR3 length equals 13 residues. Germline V gene lookup returns CDR1 SGHVS and CDR2 FQNEAQ. Deletions cut 5 bases from V and 9 bases from J, with 14 bases between. The CDR3 is CASSPSDHGIQYF. For the CDR3, the DNA is TGTGCCAGCAGCCCTAGCGATCATGGCATTCAGTACTTC.

The chain's CDR3 is CASSELGGDYGYTF. The CDR3 DNA reads TGTGCCAGCAGTGAACTAGGGGGCGACTATGGCTACACCTTC. The chain employs TRBV25-1 and TRBJ1-2, with 7 bases that match TRBD1. The J segment lost 3 bases and the V segment lost 2 bases, leaving 3 bases of the junction unmatched. CDR1 is MGHDK, CDR2 SYGVNS, per germline. CDR3 length equals 14 residues.

This rearrangement joins TRBV5-1 to TRBJ2-2, with D unclear. The V end lost 0 bases, the J end lost 1 base, and 10 bases lay between the germline ends. This CDR3 is 16 amino acids long. Germline V gene lookup returns CDR1 SGHRS and CDR2 YFSETQ. CDR3: CASSLAHRGNTGELFF. CDR3 coding DNA: TGCGCCAGCAGCTTGGCACACCGAGGGAACACCGGGGAGCTGTTTTTT.

The rearrangement joins TRBV27 to TRBJ2-5, with a possible D match to TRBD1 (6 bases). The DNA matches TRBJ2-7 better at its end, which makes the J call doubtful. CDR1 and CDR2 from the germline V gene are MNHEY and SMNVEV (reference sequence). The CDR3 sequence is 13 residues long. The CDR3 spells CASSSNRVHEQYF. The CDR3 DNA reads as TGTGCCAGCAGCAGCAACAGGGTCCACGAGCAGTACTTC.

The J gene is TRBJ1-3, the V gene TRBV4-2; D uncertain. Trimming removed 0 bases at V and 0 bases at J, with 12 bases between. Germline values: CDR1 LGHNA, CDR2 YNFKEQ. The CDR3 sequence is 17 residues long. CDR3 coding DNA: TGTGCCAGCAGCCAAGATCCGGACGGGAGCTCTGGAAACACCATATATTTT. It is translated as CASSQDPDGSSGNTIYF.

CDR3 bases: TGTGCCAGCAGCAGAGGCCCAGTTCTAGCGGGAGGTCGGGTCAATGAGCAGTTCTTC. Its translation: CASSRGPVLAGGRVNEQFF. The rearrangement links TRBV21-1 to TRBJ2-1; whether TRBD2, the table's D call, matches the DNA was not checked. TRBV21-1 is a pseudogene segment. The CDR3 extends over 19 amino acids.

The chain links TRBV5-1 to TRBJ2-1; 8 bases are shared with TRBD1. J lost 6 bases, V lost 4 bases, and 6 bases had no gene match. In germline, CDR1 is SGHRS, CDR2 YFSETQ. This CDR3 has 14 residues. The CDR3 nucleotides are TGCGCCAGCAGCCCCGGACAGGGATTCAATGAGCAGTTCTTC. It encodes CASSPGQGFNEQFF. The full variable domain, in which reference TRBV5-1 and TRBJ2-1 provide the parts outside the CDR3, is KAGVTQTPRYLIKTRGQQVTLSCSPISGHRSVSWYQQTPGQGLQFLFEYFSETQRNKGNFPGRFSGRQFSNSRSEMNVSTLELGDSALYLCASSPGQGFNEQFFGPGTRLTVL.

The rearrangement joins TRBV28 to TRBJ1-5; D perhaps matches TRBD1 (5 bases). This CDR3 contains 15 residues. V was trimmed by 3 bases and J by 7 bases, leaving 16 bases between them. The germline gives CDR1 MDHEN, CDR2 SYDVKM. The CDR3 here is CASSFEGAVGQPQHF. The CDR3 DNA follows: TGTGCCAGCAGTTTCGAAGGGGCTGTCGGGCAGCCCCAGCATTTT.

The chain employs TRBV18 and TRBJ1-2; D not resolved. This CDR3 is built from 14 residues. V gave up 3 bases and J gave up 6 bases, with 14 bases separating them. Germline assignment: CDR1 KGHSH and CDR2 LQKENI. The CDR3 DNA reads as TGTGCCAGCTCACCTCTGGGCTCTATGGATGGCTACACCTTC. Its translation is CASSPLGSMDGYTF.

V is TRBV5-1 and J is TRBJ1-1, with unresolved D. Trimming took 1 base from V and 7 from J, leaving 14 bases between them. Germline V gives CDR1 SGHRS, CDR2 YFSETQ. This CDR3 region has 14 residues. The CDR3 spells CASSLSVAVNEAFF. In DNA, the CDR3 is TGCGCCAGCAGCTTGAGTGTGGCAGTCAATGAAGCTTTCTTT. Complete variable domain (other parts from reference TRBV5-1 and TRBJ1-1): KAGVTQTPRYLIKTRGQQVTLSCSPISGHRSVSWYQQTPGQGLQFLFEYFSETQRNKGNFPGRFSGRQFSNSRSEMNVSTLELGDSALYLCASSLSVAVNEAFFGQGTRLTVV.

The genes are TRBV5-4 and TRBJ2-7; 7 bases match TRBD1. This CDR3 spans 15 amino acids. The germline V gene encodes CDR1 SGHNT and CDR2 YYREEE (reference sequence). V lost 1 base and J lost 5; bases outside the gene matches: 9. For the CDR3, the DNA is TGTGCCAGCAGCTTGCCCCGGGACAGTATTGACGAGCAGTACTTC. Translating gives CASSLPRDSIDEQYF.

This clone was recorded a few times. The gene calls are TRBV4-1 and TRBJ2-2, with D perhaps TRBD1 (5 bases). Germline values: CDR1 MGHRA, CDR2 YSYEKL. Trimming removed 2 bases from V and 0 bases from J, with 7 bases in between. This CDR3 contains 15 residues. The CDR3 loop reads CASSQQGSNTGELFF. The CDR3 DNA reads TGCGCCAGCAGCCAACAGGGATCGAACACCGGGGAGCTGTTTTTT.

V is TRBV27 and J is TRBJ2-1, with 16 bases that match TRBD2. Looked up from germline, CDR1 is MNHEY and CDR2 is SMNVEV (reference sequence). This CDR3 spans 20 amino acids. The junction had 7 bases not matched to a gene; V was cut back by 2 bases and J by 0 bases. The CDR3 is CASSLGTSGRALDSYNEQFF. In DNA, the CDR3 is TGTGCCAGCAGTTTAGGGACTAGCGGGAGGGCACTTGACTCCTACAATGAGCAGTTCTTC.

V and J are TRBV18 and TRBJ2-5; D gene ambiguous. CDR3 length equals 14 residues. Germline CDR1 reads KGHSH; CDR2 reads LQKENI. Trimming left V 3 bases short and J 5 bases short, with 13 bases between. CDR3 sequence: CASSPGLAEETQYF. In DNA form, the CDR3 reads TGTGCCAGCTCACCCGGGTTGGCGGAGGAGACCCAGTACTTC.

Points on this clone: Distinct nucleotide sequences in the sample also encode this CDR3. The chain couples TRBV6-5 to TRBJ2-7; no reliable D call. Trimming took off 2 bases at V and 4 bases at J, with 3 bases between the two ends. The length of the CDR3 is 11 residues. Per the germline V gene, CDR1 is MNHEY and CDR2 is SVGAGI. This CDR3 reads CASSYLYEQYF. The CDR3 nucleotides are TGTGCCAGCAGTTACCTTTACGAGCAGTACTTC.

The sample holds one count of this clone. This chain links TRBV7-2 with TRBJ2-7, with 11 bases matching TRBD2. Germline lookup yields CDR1 SGHTA and CDR2 FQGNSA. The V and J ends lost 3 bases and 4 bases, in that order; junction bases with no gene match: 14. The CDR3 length is 18 residues. The CDR3 here is CASSFTSGGPLTFYEQYF. For the CDR3, the DNA is TGTGCCAGCAGCTTTACTAGCGGGGGCCCCCTCACTTTTTACGAGCAGTACTTC.

The chain has TRBV5-6 and TRBJ2-6; weak D call: TRBD1 (6 bases). The germline CDR1 and CDR2 sequences are SGHDT and YYEEEE. The CDR3 is 15 residues long. V was clipped by 5 bases and J by 0 bases, with 9 bases between them. The CDR3 nucleotides are TGTGCCAGCAGTTACAGGGACTCTGGGGCCAACGTCCTGACTTTC. Protein sequence: CASSYRDSGANVLTF. Full variable domain (outside the CDR3, taken from reference TRBV5-6 and TRBJ2-6): DAGVTQSPTHLIKTRGQQVTLRCSPKSGHDTVSWYQQALGQGPQFIFQYYEEEERQRGNFPDRFSGHQFPNYSSELNVNALLLGDSALYLCASSYRDSGANVLTFGAGSRLTVL.

J is TRBJ2-7 and V is TRBV5-4; tentative D call: TRBD1 (6 bases). CDR1 and CDR2 (germline): SGHNT, YYREEE (reference sequence). This CDR3 spans 16 amino acids. Trimming removed 0 bases at V and 0 bases at J, with 13 bases between. The CDR3 DNA follows: TGTGCCAGCAGCTTGGGGGGGCAAACTAGCTCCTACGAGCAGTACTTC. This translates into CASSLGGQTSSYEQYF.

This chain joins TRBV6-6 and TRBJ1-5; 12 nucleotides match TRBD1. The CDR3 is made up of 15 amino acids. The germline V gene encodes CDR1 MNHNY and CDR2 SVGAGI (reference sequence). The J segment lost 6 bases and the V segment lost 7 bases, leaving 7 bases of the junction unmatched. The CDR3 bases are TGTGCCAGCAAACGGGACAGGGGGCACAGTCAGCCCCAGCATTTT. It codes for CASKRDRGHSQPQHF.

The V gene is TRBV7-8, the J gene TRBJ1-1; 8 bases are shared with TRBD1. Unmatched junction bases numbered 5, after V lost 5 bases and J lost 0 bases. Per germline, CDR1 SGHVS and CDR2 FQNEAQ. CDR3 length: 15 residues. The CDR3 spells CASSQGAGMNTEAFF. The CDR3 DNA is TGTGCCAGCAGCCAGGGGGCAGGTATGAACACTGAAGCTTTCTTT. Complete variable domain (other parts from reference TRBV7-8 and TRBJ1-1): GAGVSQSPRYKVAKRGQDVALRCDPISGHVSLFWYQQALGQGPEFLTYFQNEAQLDKSGLPSDRFFAERPEGSVSTLKIQRTQQEDSAVYLCASSQGAGMNTEAFFGQGTRLTVV.

This clone was detected once. The V and J genes are TRBV7-2 and TRBJ1-5; D gene ambiguous. The V gene's germline CDR1 is SGHTA and CDR2 FQGNSA. CDR3 size: 13 residues. Trimming took off 1 base at V and 5 bases at J, with 6 bases between the two ends. CDR3 residues: CASSLGSDQPQHF. CDR3 DNA sequence: TGTGCCAGCAGCTTAGGGTCGGATCAGCCCCAGCATTTT.

This clone has a single count. The V call is TRBV18, the J call TRBJ2-3; D possibly corresponds to TRBD1 (6 bases). CDR1 is KGHSH, CDR2 LQKENI, per germline. V was cut by 1 base and J by 0 bases, with 14 bases left in between. The length of the CDR3 is 17 residues. In DNA form, the CDR3 reads TGTGCCAGCTCACCACTGGGCAGGGGCCCAAGCACAGATACGCAGTATTTT. Its translation: CASSPLGRGPSTDTQYF. Full variable domain (remainder filled in from reference TRBV18 and TRBJ2-3): NAGVMQNPRHLVRRRGQEARLRCSPMKGHSHVYWYRQLPEEGLKFMVYLQKENIIDESGMPKERFSAEFPKEGPSILRIQQVVRGDSAAYFCASSPLGRGPSTDTQYFGPGTRLTVL.

This clone was observed a handful of times. The CDR3 sequence is CASSEITGSNQPQHF. DNA for the CDR3: TGTGCCAGCAGTGAGATCACAGGAAGCAATCAGCCCCAGCATTTT. The genes are TRBV2 and TRBJ1-5; D is perhaps TRBD1 (5 bases). This CDR3 is 15 amino acids long. Germline CDR1 is SNHLY and CDR2 is FYNNEI. The V gene lost 3 bases and the J gene lost 1 base, with 10 bases spanning the gap.